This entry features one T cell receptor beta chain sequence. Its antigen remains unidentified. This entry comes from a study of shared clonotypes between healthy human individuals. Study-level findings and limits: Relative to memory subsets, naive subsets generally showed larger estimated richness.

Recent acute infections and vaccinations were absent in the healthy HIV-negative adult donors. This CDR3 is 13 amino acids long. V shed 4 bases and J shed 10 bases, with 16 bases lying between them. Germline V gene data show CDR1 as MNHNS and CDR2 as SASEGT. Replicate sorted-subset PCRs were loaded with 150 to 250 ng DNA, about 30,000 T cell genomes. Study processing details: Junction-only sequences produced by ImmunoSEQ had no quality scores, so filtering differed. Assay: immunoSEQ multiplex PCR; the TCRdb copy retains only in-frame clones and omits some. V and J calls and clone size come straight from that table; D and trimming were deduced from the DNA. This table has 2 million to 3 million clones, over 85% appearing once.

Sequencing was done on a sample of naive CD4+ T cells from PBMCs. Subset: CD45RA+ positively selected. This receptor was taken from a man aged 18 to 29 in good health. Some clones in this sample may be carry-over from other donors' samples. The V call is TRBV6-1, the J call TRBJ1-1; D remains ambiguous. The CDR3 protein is CASSVSLLAAAFF. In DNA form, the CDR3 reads TGTGCCAGCAGTGTAAGCCTTCTGGCAGCAGCTTTCTTT.